A single sample is the source of the 12 T cell receptor beta chains below, sequenced in a study of CD8 T cells in cerebrospinal fluid in Alzheimer's disease. From its re-call of the 10x single-cell sequencing reads, TCRdb lists each CDR3 protein once, without DNA. This repertoire includes some 960 distinct CDR3 sequences. The sample taken for sequencing was cerebrospinal fluid. Receptor source: a human donor in good health.

By frequency, this clonotype registers medium-sized (0.01 to 0.1%). V and J are TRBV18 and TRBJ2-1. The CDR3 length is 14 residues. Germline CDR1 reads KGHSH; CDR2 reads LQKENI. The CDR3: CASSPPRPNNEQFF.

This clonotype is medium-sized (0.01 to 0.1%) by frequency. The chain uses TRBV6-6 and TRBJ1-1; TCRdb proposes TRBD1, but this gene call is untestable without DNA. In germline, CDR1 is MNHNY, CDR2 SVGAGI (reference sequence). This CDR3 comprises 11 residues. Here the CDR3 reads CASRGQPEAFF.

The chain joins TRBV18 to TRBJ2-7; TCRdb's assignment of TRBD2 cannot be checked, as there is no DNA. Germline V gives CDR1 KGHSH, CDR2 LQKENI. The CDR3 contains 16 residues. CDR3 region: CASSPTRTSGGYEQYF. The entire variable domain, with the rest obtained from reference TRBV18 and TRBJ2-7, is as follows: NAGVMQNPRHLVRRRGQEARLRCSPMKGHSHVYWYRQLPEEGLKFMVYLQKENIIDESGMPKERFSAEFPKEGPSILRIQQVVRGDSAAYFCASSPTRTSGGYEQYFGPGTRLTVT.

This clonotype registers medium-sized by frequency. The V call is TRBV20-1, the J call TRBJ1-1; without DNA, the TCRdb call of TRBD1 cannot be checked. The germline gives CDR1 DFQATT, CDR2 SNEGSKA (reference sequence). This CDR3 contains 15 residues. The CDR3 loop is CSASDRGQGYTEAFF.

This clonotype registers medium-sized by frequency. The chain carries TRBV24-1 and TRBJ2-7; TCRdb outputs TRBD1, but without DNA this stays unchecked. Germline loops: CDR1 KGHDR, CDR2 SFDVKD. This CDR3 has 16 amino acids. The CDR3: CATSDRGGAAPNEQYF.

The V and J genes are TRBV5-5 and TRBJ2-1. This CDR3 has 13 amino acids. Germline-derived CDR1 and CDR2 are SGHKS and YYEKEE (reference sequence). The CDR3 here is CASGFGSNNEQFF.

This clonotype is classed as medium-sized (0.01 to 0.1%) by frequency. The V call is TRBV5-5, the J call TRBJ2-5; the TRBD1 assignment by TCRdb is unverifiable without DNA. CDR1 is SGHKS and CDR2 is YYEKEE in the germline V gene (reference sequence). The CDR3 is made up of 14 amino acids. CDR3 loop: CASSLGPVWETQYF.

By frequency, this clonotype registers medium-sized. The genes are TRBV5-8 and TRBJ2-6. Looked up from germline, CDR1 is SGHTS and CDR2 is YDEGEE. The CDR3 is 16 amino acids. The CDR3: CASSRGSFSGANVLTF.

V gene TRBV19 combines with J gene TRBJ1-2. The CDR3 totals 11 residues. CDR1 is LNHDA, CDR2 SQIVND, per germline (reference sequence). The CDR3 is CASSLLNGYTF.

According to its frequency, this clonotype is medium-sized. The chain uses TRBV20-1 and TRBJ1-2; TCRdb's D call of TRBD1 is untestable without DNA. The germline gives CDR1 DFQATT, CDR2 SNEGSKA (reference sequence). The CDR3 consists of 14 residues. The CDR3 sequence is CSAAPPRQGNSYTF.

This clonotype registers medium-sized by frequency. The J gene is TRBJ1-1, the V gene TRBV27; the D call of TRBD1 rests on TCRdb alone, since no DNA is present to check it. The CDR3 length is 17 residues. Germline V gives CDR1 MNHEY, CDR2 SMNVEV (reference sequence). The CDR3 spells CASSYTGQGGPGTEAFF.

This clonotype shows up as medium-sized by frequency. The chain carries TRBV7-8 and TRBJ2-1. The germline CDR1 and CDR2 sequences are SGHVS and FQNEAQ. CDR3 size: 18 residues. The CDR3 spells CASSLRVGVLSSYNEQFF.